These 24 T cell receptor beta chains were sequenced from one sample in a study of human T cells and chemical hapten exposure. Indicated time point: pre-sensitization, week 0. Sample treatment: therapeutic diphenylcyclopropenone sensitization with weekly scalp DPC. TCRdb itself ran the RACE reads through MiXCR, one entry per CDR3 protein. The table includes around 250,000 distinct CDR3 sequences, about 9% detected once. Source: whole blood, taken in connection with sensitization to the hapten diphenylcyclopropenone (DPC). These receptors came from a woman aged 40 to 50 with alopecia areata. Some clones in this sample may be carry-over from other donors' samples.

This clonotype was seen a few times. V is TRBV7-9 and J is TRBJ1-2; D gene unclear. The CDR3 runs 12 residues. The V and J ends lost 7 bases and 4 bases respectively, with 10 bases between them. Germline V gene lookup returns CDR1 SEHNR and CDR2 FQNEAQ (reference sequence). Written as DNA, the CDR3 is TGTGCCAGCACAACGGACCTCTATGGCTACACCTTC. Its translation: CASTTDLYGYTF.

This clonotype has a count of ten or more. The CDR3 DNA reads TGTGCCAGCAGCCAGAGCGGGCTAGCGGAGGGTGAGCAGTTCTTC. Its translation is CASSQSGLAEGEQFF. The V call is TRBV3-1, the J call TRBJ2-1, with 7 bases that match TRBD2. Germline CDR1 reads LGHDT; CDR2 reads YNNKEL (reference sequence). V lost 3 bases, J lost 9 bases, and 11 bases stayed unmatched. The CDR3 is 15 amino acids.

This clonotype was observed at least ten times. The CDR3 spells CASIYRGLAFF. DNA for the CDR3: TGTGCCAGCATTTACAGGGGGCTGGCTTTCTTT. The V gene is TRBV28, the J gene TRBJ1-1; 9 nucleotides line up with TRBD1. The germline V gene encodes CDR1 MDHEN and CDR2 SYDVKM. The CDR3 loop spans 11 amino acids. The trim removed 7 bases at V and 11 bases at J, leaving 5 bases unmatched.

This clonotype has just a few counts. CDR3 in amino acids: CASSGDGAANEKLFF. CDR3 coding DNA: TGCGCCAGCAGCGGGGACGGGGCGGCTAATGAAAAACTGTTTTTT. This rearrangement joins TRBV5-1 to TRBJ1-4; a possible D gene is TRBD1 (5 bases). CDR3 size: 15 residues. Germline V gene sequence: CDR1 SGHRS, CDR2 YFSETQ. Trimming pared 4 bases from V and 3 bases from J, leaving 13 bases between. Based on the CDR3 plus reference TRBV5-1 and TRBJ1-4, the full variable domain is KAGVTQTPRYLIKTRGQQVTLSCSPISGHRSVSWYQQTPGQGLQFLFEYFSETQRNKGNFPGRFSGRQFSNSRSEMNVSTLELGDSALYLCASSGDGAANEKLFFGSGTQLSVL.

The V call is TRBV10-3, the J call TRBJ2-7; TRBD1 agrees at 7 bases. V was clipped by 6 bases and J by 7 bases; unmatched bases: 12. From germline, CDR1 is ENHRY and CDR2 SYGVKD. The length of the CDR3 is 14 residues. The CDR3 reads CAISLGQMVKEQYF. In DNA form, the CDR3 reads TGTGCCATCAGCCTGGGACAGATGGTGAAAGAGCAGTACTTC.

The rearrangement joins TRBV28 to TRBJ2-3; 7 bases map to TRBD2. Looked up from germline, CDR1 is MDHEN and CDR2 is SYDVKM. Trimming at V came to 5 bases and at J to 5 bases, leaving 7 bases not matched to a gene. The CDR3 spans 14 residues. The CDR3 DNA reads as TGTGCCAGCAGTCCCCCGCCGGGGGGAGATACGCAGTATTTT. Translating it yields CASSPPPGGDTQYF.

In nucleotides, the CDR3 is TGTGCCAGCAGTTCAGACAGGGCAGCCCAAGAGACCCAGTACTTC. It specifies CASSSDRAAQETQYF. The chain combines TRBV12-3 or TRBV12-4 with TRBJ2-5; TRBD1 matches at 7 bases. Trimming removed 4 bases from V and 1 base from J; junction bases left unmatched: 6. CDR3 length: 15 amino acids.

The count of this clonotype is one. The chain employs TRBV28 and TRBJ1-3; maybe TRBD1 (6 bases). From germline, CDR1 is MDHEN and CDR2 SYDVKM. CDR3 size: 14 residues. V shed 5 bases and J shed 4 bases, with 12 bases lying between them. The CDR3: CASSTGQKGNTIYF. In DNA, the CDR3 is TGTGCCAGCAGTACAGGACAGAAAGGAAACACCATATATTTT.

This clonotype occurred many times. CDR3 amino acids: CASSQGPYEQYF. The CDR3 DNA is TGTGCCAGCAGCCAGGGACCCTACGAGCAGTACTTC. The chain is built from TRBV3-1 and TRBJ2-7; D assignment may be TRBD1 or TRBD2 (5 bases each). Germline loops: CDR1 LGHDT, CDR2 YNNKEL (reference sequence). V lost 3 bases, J lost 2 bases, and 5 bases lay in between. The CDR3 is made up of 12 amino acids.

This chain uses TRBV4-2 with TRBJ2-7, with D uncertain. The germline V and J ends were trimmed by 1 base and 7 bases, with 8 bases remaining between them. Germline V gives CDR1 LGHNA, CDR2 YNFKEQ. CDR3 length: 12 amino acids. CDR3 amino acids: CASSQGESEQYF. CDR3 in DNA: TGTGCCAGCAGCCAAGGAGAATCGGAGCAGTACTTC.

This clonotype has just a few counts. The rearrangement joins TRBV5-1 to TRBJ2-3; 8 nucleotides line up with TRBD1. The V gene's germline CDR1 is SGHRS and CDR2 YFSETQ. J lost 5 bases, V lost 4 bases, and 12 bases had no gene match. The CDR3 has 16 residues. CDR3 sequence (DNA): TGCGCCAGCAGCGAAGACAGGGGACCCCCGGGAGATACGCAGTATTTT. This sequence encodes CASSEDRGPPGDTQYF.

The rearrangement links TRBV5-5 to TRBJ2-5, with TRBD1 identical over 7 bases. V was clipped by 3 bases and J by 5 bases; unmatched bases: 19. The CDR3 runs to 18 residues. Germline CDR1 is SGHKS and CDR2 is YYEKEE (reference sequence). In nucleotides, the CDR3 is TGTGCCAGCAGCTCGGCGCCACTAACAGGGGTCGAAATGGAGACCCAGTACTTC. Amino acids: CASSSAPLTGVEMETQYF. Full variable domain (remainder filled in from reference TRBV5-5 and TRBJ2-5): DAGVTQSPTHLIKTRGQQVTLRCSPISGHKSVSWYQQVLGQGPQFIFQYYEKEERGRGNFPDRFSARQFPNYSSELNVNALLLGDSALYLCASSSAPLTGVEMETQYFGPGTRLLVL.

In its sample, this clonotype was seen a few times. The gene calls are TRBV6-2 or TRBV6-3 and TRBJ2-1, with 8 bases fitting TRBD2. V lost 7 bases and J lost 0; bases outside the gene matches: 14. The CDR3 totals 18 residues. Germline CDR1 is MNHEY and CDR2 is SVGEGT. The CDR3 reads CASTGVAGKASSYNEQFF. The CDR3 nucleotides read TGTGCCAGCACCGGGGTAGCGGGAAAAGCGAGCTCCTACAATGAGCAGTTCTTC.

The CDR3 reads CAISRGDYNEQFF. The CDR3 region has the DNA TGTGCCATCAGCCGGGGGGACTACAATGAGCAGTTCTTC. The genes are TRBV10-3 and TRBJ2-1; 7 bases are a match to TRBD2. The germline V gene has CDR1 ENHRY and CDR2 SYGVKD. Unmatched junction bases numbered 2, after V lost 6 bases and J lost 3 bases. The CDR3 is 13 residues long.

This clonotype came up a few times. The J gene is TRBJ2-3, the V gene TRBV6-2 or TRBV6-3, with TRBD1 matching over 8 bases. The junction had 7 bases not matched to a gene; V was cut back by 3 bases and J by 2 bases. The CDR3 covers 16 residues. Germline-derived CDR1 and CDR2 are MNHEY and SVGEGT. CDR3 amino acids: CASSYPPGQVTDTQYF. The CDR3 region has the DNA TGTGCCAGCAGTTATCCTCCGGGACAGGTCACAGATACGCAGTATTTT.

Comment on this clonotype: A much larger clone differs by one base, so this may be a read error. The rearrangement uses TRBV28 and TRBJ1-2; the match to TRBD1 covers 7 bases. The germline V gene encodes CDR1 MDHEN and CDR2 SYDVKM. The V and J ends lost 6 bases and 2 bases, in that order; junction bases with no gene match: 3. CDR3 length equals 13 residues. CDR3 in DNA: TGTGCCAGCAGACTACAGGGGAACTATGGCTACACCTTC. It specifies CASRLQGNYGYTF.

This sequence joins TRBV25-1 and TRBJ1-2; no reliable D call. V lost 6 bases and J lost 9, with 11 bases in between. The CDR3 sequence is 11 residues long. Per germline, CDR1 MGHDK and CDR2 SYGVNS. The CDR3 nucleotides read TGTGCCAGCAGCCAGATTGGCCGCTACACCTTC. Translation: CASSQIGRYTF.

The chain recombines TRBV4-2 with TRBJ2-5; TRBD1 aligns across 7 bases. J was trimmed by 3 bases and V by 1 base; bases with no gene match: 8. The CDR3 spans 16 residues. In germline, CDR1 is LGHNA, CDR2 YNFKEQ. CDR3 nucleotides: TGTGCCAGCAGCCAAGGAATAGGGACAGTAGAAGAGACCCAGTACTTC. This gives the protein CASSQGIGTVEETQYF.

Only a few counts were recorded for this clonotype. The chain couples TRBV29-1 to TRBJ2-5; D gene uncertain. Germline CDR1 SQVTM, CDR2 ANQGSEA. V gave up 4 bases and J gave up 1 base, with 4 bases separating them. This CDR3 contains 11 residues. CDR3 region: CSVVGQETQYF. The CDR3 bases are TGCAGCGTTGTCGGCCAAGAGACCCAGTACTTC.

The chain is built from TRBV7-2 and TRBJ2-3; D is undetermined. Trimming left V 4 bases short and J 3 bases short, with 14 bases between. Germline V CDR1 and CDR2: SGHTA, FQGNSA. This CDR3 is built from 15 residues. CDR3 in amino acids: CASSSTGVKTDTQYF. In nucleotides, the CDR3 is TGTGCCAGCAGCTCGACCGGAGTCAAGACAGATACGCAGTATTTT.

Here the CDR3 reads CSAKRGGGGDTQYF. CDR3 coding DNA: TGCAGTGCTAAGAGGGGGGGTGGCGGAGATACGCAGTATTTT. This sequence joins TRBV20-1 and TRBJ2-3, with D possibly being TRBD2 (7 bases). The CDR3 consists of 14 residues. Germline loops: CDR1 DFQATT, CDR2 SNEGSKA (reference sequence). V was clipped by 4 bases and J by 5 bases, with 16 bases between them.

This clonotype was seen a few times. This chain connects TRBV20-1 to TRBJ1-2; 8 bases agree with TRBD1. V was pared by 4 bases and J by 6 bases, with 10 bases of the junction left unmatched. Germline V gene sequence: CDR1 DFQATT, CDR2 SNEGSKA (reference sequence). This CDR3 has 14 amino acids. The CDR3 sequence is CSAISAGGRNGYTF. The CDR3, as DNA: TGCAGTGCTATATCTGCAGGGGGCAGAAATGGCTACACCTTC.

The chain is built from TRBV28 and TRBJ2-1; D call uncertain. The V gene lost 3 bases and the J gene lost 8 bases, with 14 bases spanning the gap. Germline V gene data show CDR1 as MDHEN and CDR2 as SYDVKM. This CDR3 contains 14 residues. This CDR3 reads CASSFRVREYEQFF. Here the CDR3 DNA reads TGTGCCAGCAGTTTCCGGGTGAGAGAGTATGAGCAGTTCTTC.

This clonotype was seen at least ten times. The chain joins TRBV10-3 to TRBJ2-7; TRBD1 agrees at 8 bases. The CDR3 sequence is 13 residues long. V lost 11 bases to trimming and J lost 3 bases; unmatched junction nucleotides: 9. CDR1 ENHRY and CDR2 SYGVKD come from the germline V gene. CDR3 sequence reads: CALRGQGIYEQYF. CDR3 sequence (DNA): TGTGCCCTTAGAGGACAGGGAATCTACGAGCAGTACTTC.